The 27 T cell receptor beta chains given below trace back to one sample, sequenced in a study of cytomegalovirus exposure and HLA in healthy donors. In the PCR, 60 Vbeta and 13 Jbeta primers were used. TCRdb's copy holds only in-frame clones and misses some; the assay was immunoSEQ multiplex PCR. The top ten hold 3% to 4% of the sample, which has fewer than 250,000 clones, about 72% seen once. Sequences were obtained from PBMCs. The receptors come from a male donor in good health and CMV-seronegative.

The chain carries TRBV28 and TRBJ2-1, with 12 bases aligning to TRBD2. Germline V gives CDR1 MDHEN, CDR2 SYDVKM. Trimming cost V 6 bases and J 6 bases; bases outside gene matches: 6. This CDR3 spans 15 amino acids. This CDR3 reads CASRQLAGGLNEQFF. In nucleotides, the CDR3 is TGTGCCAGCAGGCAACTAGCGGGGGGACTCAATGAGCAGTTCTTC.

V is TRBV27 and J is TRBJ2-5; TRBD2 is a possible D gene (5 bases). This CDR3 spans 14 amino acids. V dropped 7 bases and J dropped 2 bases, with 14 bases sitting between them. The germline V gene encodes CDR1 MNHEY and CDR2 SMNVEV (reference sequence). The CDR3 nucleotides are TGTGCCAGCAAGGACTCTTCATTTCAAGAGACCCAGTACTTC. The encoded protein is CASKDSSFQETQYF.

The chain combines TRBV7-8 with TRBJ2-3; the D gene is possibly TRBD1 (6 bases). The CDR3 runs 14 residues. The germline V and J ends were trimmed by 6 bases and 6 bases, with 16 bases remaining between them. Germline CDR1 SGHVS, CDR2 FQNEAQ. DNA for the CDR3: TGTGCCAGCAGGAAGGACAGCACTCGCGATACGCAGTATTTT. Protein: CASRKDSTRDTQYF.

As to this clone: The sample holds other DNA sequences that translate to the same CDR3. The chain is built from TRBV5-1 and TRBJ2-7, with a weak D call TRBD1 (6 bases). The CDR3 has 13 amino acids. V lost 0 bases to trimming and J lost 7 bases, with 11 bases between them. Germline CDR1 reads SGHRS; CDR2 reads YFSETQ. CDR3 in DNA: TGCGCCAGCAGCTTGGAGGGGGTGGGGGAGCAGTACTTC. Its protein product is CASSLEGVGEQYF.

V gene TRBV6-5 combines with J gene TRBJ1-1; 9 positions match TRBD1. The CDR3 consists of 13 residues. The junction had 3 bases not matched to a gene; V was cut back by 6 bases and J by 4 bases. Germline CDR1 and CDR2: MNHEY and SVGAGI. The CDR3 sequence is CASRGQGITEAFF. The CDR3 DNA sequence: TGTGCCAGCAGAGGACAGGGGATCACTGAAGCTTTCTTT.

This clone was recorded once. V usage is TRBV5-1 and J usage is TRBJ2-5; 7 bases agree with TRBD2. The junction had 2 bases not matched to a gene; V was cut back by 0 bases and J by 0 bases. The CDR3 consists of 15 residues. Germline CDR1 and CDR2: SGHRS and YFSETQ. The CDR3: CASSLGLAYQETQYF. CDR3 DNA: TGCGCCAGCAGCTTGGGACTAGCCTACCAAGAGACCCAGTACTTC.

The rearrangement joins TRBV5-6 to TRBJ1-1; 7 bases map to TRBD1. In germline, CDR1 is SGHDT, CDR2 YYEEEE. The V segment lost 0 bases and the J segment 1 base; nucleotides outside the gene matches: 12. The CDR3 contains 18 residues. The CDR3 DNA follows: TGTGCCAGCAGCTTGGCAATAGGGACAGTTGGTAGGAACACTGAAGCTTTCTTT. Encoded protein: CASSLAIGTVGRNTEAFF.

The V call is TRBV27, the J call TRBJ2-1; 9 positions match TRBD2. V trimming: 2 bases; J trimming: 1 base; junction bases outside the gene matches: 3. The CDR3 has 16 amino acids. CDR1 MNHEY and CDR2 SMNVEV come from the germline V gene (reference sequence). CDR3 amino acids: CASSLVAGVSYNEQFF. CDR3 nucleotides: TGTGCCAGCAGTTTAGTAGCGGGAGTATCCTACAATGAGCAGTTCTTC.

CDR3 protein: CASSLSGQTSTNEKLFF. As DNA, the CDR3 is TGTGCCAGCAGCCTCTCCGGACAGACCTCAACTAATGAAAAACTGTTTTTT. The rearrangement links TRBV11-2 to TRBJ1-4; TRBD1 might be the D (6 bases). Germline loops: CDR1 SGHAT, CDR2 FQNNGV. Trimming removed 5 bases from V and 0 bases from J, with 16 bases in between. The CDR3 is 17 residues long.

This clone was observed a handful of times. The CDR3 bases are TGTGCCAGCTCACCACCGAACCCCCTGAAAAGGGGGAATGAAAAACTGTTTTTT. Translating it yields CASSPPNPLKRGNEKLFF. The chain couples TRBV18 to TRBJ1-4; TRBD1 is a possible D gene (6 bases). V was cut by 0 bases and J by 5 bases, with 19 bases left in between. CDR1 is KGHSH, CDR2 LQKENI, per germline. This CDR3 region has 18 residues.

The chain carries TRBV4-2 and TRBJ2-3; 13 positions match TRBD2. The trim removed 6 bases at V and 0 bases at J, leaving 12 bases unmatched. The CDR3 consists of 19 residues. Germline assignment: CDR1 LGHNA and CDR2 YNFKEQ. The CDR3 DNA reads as TGTGCCAGCAGATCAAGGACTACTAGCGGGAGGGCTAGCACAGATACGCAGTATTTT. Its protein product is CASRSRTTSGRASTDTQYF.

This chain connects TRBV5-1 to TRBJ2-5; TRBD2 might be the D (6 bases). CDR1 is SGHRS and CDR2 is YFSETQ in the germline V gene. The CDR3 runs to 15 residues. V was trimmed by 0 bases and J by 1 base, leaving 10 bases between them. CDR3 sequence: CASSLDTSSQETQYF. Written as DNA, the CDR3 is TGCGCCAGCAGCTTGGATACTAGCTCCCAAGAGACCCAGTACTTC.

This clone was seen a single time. The CDR3 bases are TGTGCCAGCAGCTCGCAGGGTAGGCGCTACTCTGGAAACACCATATATTTT. Its protein is CASSSQGRRYSGNTIYF. The gene calls are TRBV5-4 and TRBJ1-3; tentative D call: TRBD1 (5 bases). V lost 3 bases and J lost 0, with 16 bases in between. This CDR3 is 17 amino acids long. From germline, CDR1 is SGHNT and CDR2 YYREEE (reference sequence).

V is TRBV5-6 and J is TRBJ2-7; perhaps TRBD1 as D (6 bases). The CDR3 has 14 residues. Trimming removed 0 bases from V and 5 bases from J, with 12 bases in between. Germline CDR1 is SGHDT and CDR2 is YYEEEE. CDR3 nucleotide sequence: TGTGCCAGCAGCTTGGGGGCAGGGGTAGACGAGCAGTACTTC. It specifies CASSLGAGVDEQYF. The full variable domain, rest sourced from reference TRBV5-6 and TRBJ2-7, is DAGVTQSPTHLIKTRGQQVTLRCSPKSGHDTVSWYQQALGQGPQFIFQYYEEEERQRGNFPDRFSGHQFPNYSSELNVNALLLGDSALYLCASSLGAGVDEQYFGPGTRLTVT.

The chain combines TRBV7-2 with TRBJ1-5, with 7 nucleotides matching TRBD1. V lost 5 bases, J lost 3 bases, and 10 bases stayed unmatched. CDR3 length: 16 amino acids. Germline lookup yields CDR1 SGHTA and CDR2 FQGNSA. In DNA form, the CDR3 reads TGTGCCAGCAGCAAAGCCGGGACAGAGATCAATCAGCCCCAGCATTTT. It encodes CASSKAGTEINQPQHF.

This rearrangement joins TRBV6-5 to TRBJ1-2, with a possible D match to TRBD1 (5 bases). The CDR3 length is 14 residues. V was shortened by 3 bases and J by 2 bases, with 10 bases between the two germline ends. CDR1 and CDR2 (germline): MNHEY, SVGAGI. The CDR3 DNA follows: TGTGCCAGCAGTTATCTACAGGAGAACTATGGCTACACCTTC. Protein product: CASSYLQENYGYTF.

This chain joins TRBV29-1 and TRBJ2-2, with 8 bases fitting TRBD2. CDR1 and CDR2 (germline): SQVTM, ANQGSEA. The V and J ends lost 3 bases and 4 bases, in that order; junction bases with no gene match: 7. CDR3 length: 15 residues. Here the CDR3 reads CSVDGVAGSTGELFF. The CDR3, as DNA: TGCAGCGTTGATGGGGTAGCGGGATCCACCGGGGAGCTGTTTTTT.

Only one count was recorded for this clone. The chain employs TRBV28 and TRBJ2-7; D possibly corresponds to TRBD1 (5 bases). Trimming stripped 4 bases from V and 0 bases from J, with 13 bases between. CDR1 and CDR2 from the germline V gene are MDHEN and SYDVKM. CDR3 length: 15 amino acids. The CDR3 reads CASSSRTLLSYEQYF. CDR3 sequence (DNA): TGTGCCAGCAGTTCCCGGACACTCCTCTCCTACGAGCAGTACTTC. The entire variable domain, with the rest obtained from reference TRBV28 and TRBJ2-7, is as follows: DVKVTQSSRYLVKRTGEKVFLECVQDMDHENMFWYRQDPGLGLRLIYFSYDVKMKEKGDIPEGYSVSREKKERFSLILESASTNQTSMYLCASSSRTLLSYEQYFGPGTRLTVT.

The chain's CDR3 is CSVGTGVEQFF. For the CDR3, the DNA is TGCAGCGTTGGCACAGGGGTTGAGCAGTTCTTC. This chain uses TRBV29-1 with TRBJ2-1; 7 bases are shared with TRBD1. The CDR3 is 11 residues long. Germline CDR1 and CDR2: SQVTM and ANQGSEA. V lost 4 bases, J lost 9 bases, and 3 bases stayed unmatched.

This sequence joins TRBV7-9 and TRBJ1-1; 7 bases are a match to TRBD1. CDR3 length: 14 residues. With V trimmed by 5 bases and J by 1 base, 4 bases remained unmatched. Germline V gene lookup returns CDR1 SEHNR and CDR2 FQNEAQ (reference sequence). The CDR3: CASSTRQGNTEAFF. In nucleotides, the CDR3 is TGTGCCAGCAGCACACGACAGGGGAACACTGAAGCTTTCTTT.

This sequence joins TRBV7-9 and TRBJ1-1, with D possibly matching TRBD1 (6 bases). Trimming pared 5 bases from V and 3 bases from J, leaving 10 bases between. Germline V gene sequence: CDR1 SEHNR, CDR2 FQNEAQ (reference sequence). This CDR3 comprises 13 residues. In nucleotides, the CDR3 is TGTGCCAGCAGCCCACAGGGTTACACTGAAGCTTTCTTT. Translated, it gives CASSPQGYTEAFF.

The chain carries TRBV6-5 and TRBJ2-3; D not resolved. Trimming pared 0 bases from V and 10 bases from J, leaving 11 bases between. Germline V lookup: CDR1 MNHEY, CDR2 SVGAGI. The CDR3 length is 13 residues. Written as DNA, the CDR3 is TGTGCCAGCAGTTACTCGGTCCAGAGCGCGCAGTATTTT. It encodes CASSYSVQSAQYF.

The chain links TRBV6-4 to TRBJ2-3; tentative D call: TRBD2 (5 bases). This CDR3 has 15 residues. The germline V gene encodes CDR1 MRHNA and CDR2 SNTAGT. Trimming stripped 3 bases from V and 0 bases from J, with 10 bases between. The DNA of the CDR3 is TGTGCCAGCAGTGAGATAGCGTCTAGCACAGATACGCAGTATTTT. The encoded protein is CASSEIASSTDTQYF.

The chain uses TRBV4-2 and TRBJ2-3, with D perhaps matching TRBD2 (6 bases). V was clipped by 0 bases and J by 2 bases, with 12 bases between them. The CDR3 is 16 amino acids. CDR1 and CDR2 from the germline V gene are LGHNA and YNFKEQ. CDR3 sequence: CASSQDGTAFTDTQYF. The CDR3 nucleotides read TGTGCCAGCAGCCAAGACGGGACTGCCTTCACAGATACGCAGTATTTT.

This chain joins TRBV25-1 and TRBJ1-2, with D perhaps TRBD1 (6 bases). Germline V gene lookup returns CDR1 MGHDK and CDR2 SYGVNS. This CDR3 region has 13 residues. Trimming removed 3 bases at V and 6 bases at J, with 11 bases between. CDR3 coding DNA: TGTGCCAGCAGTGAGTTTGGACAGAATGGCTACACCTTC. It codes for CASSEFGQNGYTF.

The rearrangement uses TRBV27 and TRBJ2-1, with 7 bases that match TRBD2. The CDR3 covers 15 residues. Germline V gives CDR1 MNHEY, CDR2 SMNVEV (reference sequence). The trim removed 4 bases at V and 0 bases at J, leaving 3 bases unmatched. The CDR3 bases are TGTGCCAGCAGTTCTTTAGCGGGCTCCTACAATGAGCAGTTCTTC. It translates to CASSSLAGSYNEQFF.

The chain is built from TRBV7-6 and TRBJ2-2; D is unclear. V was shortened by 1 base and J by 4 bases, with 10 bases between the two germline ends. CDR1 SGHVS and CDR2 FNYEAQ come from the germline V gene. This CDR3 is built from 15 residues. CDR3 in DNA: TGTGCCAGCAGCTTAGGGCTAGTGAGCACCGGGGAGCTGTTTTTT. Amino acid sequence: CASSLGLVSTGELFF.